Each of the 30 T cell receptor beta chains below was sequenced from the same sample in a study of blood T cell repertoires in COVID-19. Only in-frame clones appear in the TCRdb table, and some are missing; sequencing was by immunoSEQ multiplex PCR. The table shows roughly 390,000 clones, with roughly 86% occurring only once. Input material: peripheral blood. The receptors were sampled from a woman under 40 with COVID-19, enrolled during active disease.

This chain uses TRBV24-1 with TRBJ2-3; TRBD2 aligns across 9 bases. V lost 3 bases and J lost 4; bases outside the gene matches: 4. This CDR3 comprises 15 residues. Germline V gene data show CDR1 as KGHDR and CDR2 as SFDVKD. The CDR3 DNA reads as TGTGCCACCAGTGATGGCGGGAGGGCCCCAGATACGCAGTATTTT. Its protein is CATSDGGRAPDTQYF.

This chain connects TRBV7-9 to TRBJ1-5; 8 nucleotides match TRBD1. The CDR3 consists of 15 residues. The germline CDR1 and CDR2 sequences are SEHNR and FQNEAQ (reference sequence). V was clipped by 5 bases and J by 4 bases; unmatched bases: 7. CDR3 sequence: CASSGQGRGNQPQHF. The CDR3 bases are TGTGCCAGCAGCGGACAGGGACGGGGGAATCAGCCCCAGCATTTT.

Comment on this clone: Other DNA sequences of this sample code for an identical CDR3. The rearrangement joins TRBV5-1 to TRBJ2-3, with D perhaps matching TRBD2 (5 bases). The germline gives CDR1 SGHRS, CDR2 YFSETQ. Trimming took 4 bases from V and 0 from J, leaving 9 bases between them. The CDR3 loop spans 14 amino acids. The CDR3 reads CASSLSGSTDTQYF. The CDR3, as DNA: TGCGCCAGCAGCCTGAGCGGAAGCACAGATACGCAGTATTTT.

The chain uses TRBV2 and TRBJ1-1, with D hard to call. The CDR3 loop spans 13 amino acids. Trimming cost V 10 bases and J 4 bases, with 16 bases left between them. Germline V lookup: CDR1 SNHLY, CDR2 FYNNEI. CDR3 nucleotides: TGTGCCACCCAGTCAACAAGGAGCACTGAAGCTTTCTTT. This translates into CATQSTRSTEAFF.

J is TRBJ1-5 and V is TRBV5-4; D perhaps matches TRBD1 (5 bases). The germline V gene encodes CDR1 SGHNT and CDR2 YYREEE (reference sequence). The CDR3 loop spans 14 amino acids. V was shortened by 2 bases and J by 5 bases, with 11 bases between the two germline ends. Here the CDR3 reads CASSFGGEDQPQHF. Written as DNA, the CDR3 is TGTGCCAGCAGCTTCGGGGGAGAGGATCAGCCCCAGCATTTT.

On this clone itself: Its ends do not fully match the called genes, so a read error is possible. This rearrangement joins TRBV6-6 to TRBJ1-2, with D perhaps matching TRBD1 (5 bases). The CDR3 is 15 residues long. Germline V gives CDR1 MNHNY, CDR2 SVGAGI (reference sequence). The CDR3 spells CASRYSDRRNYGYTF. DNA for the CDR3: TGTGCCAGCAGGTACTCCGACAGAAGAAACTATGGCTACACCTTC.

The gene calls are TRBV9 and TRBJ2-4, with 9 positions matching TRBD1. The CDR3 is 14 residues long. The V gene's germline CDR1 is SGDLS and CDR2 YYNGEE. With V trimmed by 4 bases and J by 7 bases, 6 bases remained unmatched. Written as DNA, the CDR3 is TGTGCCAGCAGCCATCCGGGACAGGGTAACATTCAGTACTTC. Amino acid sequence: CASSHPGQGNIQYF.

The V gene is TRBV7-9, the J gene TRBJ2-1; D not resolved. Per the germline V gene, CDR1 is SEHNR and CDR2 is FQNEAQ (reference sequence). The CDR3 contains 13 residues. Trimming took off 0 bases at V and 12 bases at J, with 12 bases between the two ends. In DNA, the CDR3 is TGTGCCAGCAGCTTAGCGTCGAGTCTTTGGCAGTTCTTC. This translates into CASSLASSLWQFF.

The rearrangement uses TRBV4-1 and TRBJ2-7, with TRBD1 matching 11 bases. Germline V gives CDR1 MGHRA, CDR2 YSYEKL. The CDR3 length is 14 residues. J gave up 3 bases and V 3 bases, and 1 base lay outside the gene matches. Here the CDR3 reads CASSQGQGDYEQYF. CDR3 bases: TGCGCCAGCAGCCAGGGACAGGGGGACTACGAGCAGTACTTC.

This chain joins TRBV28 and TRBJ2-7, with D perhaps matching TRBD1 (5 bases). The CDR3 extends over 14 amino acids. Trimming removed 1 base from V and 3 bases from J, with 10 bases in between. Germline assignment: CDR1 MDHEN and CDR2 SYDVKM. The CDR3 DNA sequence: TGTGCCAGCAGTTTATCCCAGGGAATCTACGAGCAGTACTTC. Its translation is CASSLSQGIYEQYF.

The chain couples TRBV21-1 to TRBJ2-6; the DNA was not used to check the table's D call, TRBD1. TRBV21-1 is listed as a pseudogene. The CDR3 totals 18 residues. The CDR3 loop reads CASSSTGGPLSGANVLTF. In DNA form, the CDR3 reads TGTGCCAGCAGCTCGACAGGGGGGCCCCTATCTGGGGCCAACGTCCTGACTTTC.

CDR3 sequence: CASSSLWSRGKGTDTQYF. The CDR3 nucleotides read TGTGCCAGCAGCAGTTTATGGTCGCGCGGGAAGGGCACAGATACGCAGTATTTT. The chain has TRBV14 and TRBJ2-3; D possibly corresponds to TRBD2 (6 bases). V dropped 5 bases and J dropped 1 base, with 22 bases sitting between them. CDR3 size: 18 residues. Germline V gene sequence: CDR1 SGHDN, CDR2 FVKESK. Supplemented by reference TRBV14 and TRBJ2-3, the full variable domain reads EAGVTQFPSHSVIEKGQTVTLRCDPISGHDNLYWYRRVMGKEIKFLLHFVKESKQDESGMPNNRFLAERTGGTYSTLKVQPAELEDSGVYFCASSSLWSRGKGTDTQYFGPGTRLTVL.

This clone occurred once. This sequence joins TRBV19 and TRBJ2-7, with D possibly matching TRBD1 (5 bases). This CDR3 contains 13 residues. Trimming removed 3 bases from V and 3 bases from J, with 9 bases in between. The germline V gene encodes CDR1 LNHDA and CDR2 SQIVND (reference sequence). The CDR3 spells CASSMKTGYEQYF. CDR3 sequence (DNA): TGTGCCAGTAGTATGAAAACAGGCTACGAGCAGTACTTC.

The chain links TRBV5-1 to TRBJ2-2, with D possibly TRBD1 on 6 matching bases. With 7 bases removed from V and 9 bases from J, the gap between germline ends came to 13 bases. CDR1 and CDR2 (germline): SGHRS, YFSETQ. The CDR3 sequence is 12 residues long. The CDR3 loop is CASGTGTWELFF. CDR3 nucleotide sequence: TGCGCCAGCGGTACAGGGACCTGGGAGCTGTTTTTT.

The chain carries TRBV6-5 and TRBJ2-3, with D possibly being TRBD2 (6 bases). V shed 2 bases and J shed 2 bases, with 11 bases lying between them. CDR3 length: 15 residues. Germline lookup yields CDR1 MNHEY and CDR2 SVGAGI. The chain's CDR3 is CASSYRDSYTDTQYF. The DNA of the CDR3 is TGTGCCAGCAGTTACCGGGACTCCTACACAGATACGCAGTATTTT.

The chain combines TRBV28 with TRBJ2-7; possible D gene TRBD1, 6 bases. V gave up 7 bases and J gave up 2 bases, with 18 bases separating them. This CDR3 has 15 residues. CDR1 and CDR2 (germline): MDHEN, SYDVKM. CDR3 DNA: TGTGCCAGCACCCCTATGGCAGGGGAGACCTACGAGCAGTACTTC. It yields the protein CASTPMAGETYEQYF. Based on the CDR3 plus reference TRBV28 and TRBJ2-7, the full variable domain is DVKVTQSSRYLVKRTGEKVFLECVQDMDHENMFWYRQDPGLGLRLIYFSYDVKMKEKGDIPEGYSVSREKKERFSLILESASTNQTSMYLCASTPMAGETYEQYFGPGTRLTVT.

A few counts support this clone. The genes are TRBV5-1 and TRBJ1-6; TRBD1 aligns across 9 bases. V trimming: 1 base; J trimming: 9 bases; junction bases outside the gene matches: 2. CDR1 is SGHRS, CDR2 YFSETQ, per germline. CDR3 length equals 14 residues. CDR3 sequence (DNA): TGCGCCAGCAGCTTGCTGGACAGGGGTTCACCCCTCCACTTT. It specifies CASSLLDRGSPLHF.

This chain connects TRBV30 to TRBJ2-7; 11 nucleotides agree with TRBD2. In germline, CDR1 is GTSNPN, CDR2 SVGIG (reference sequence). The ends lost 6 bases at V and 4 bases at J; junction bases unmatched: 8. The CDR3 extends over 14 amino acids. CDR3 coding DNA: TGTGCCTGTACGCCTAGCGGGAGGTGGTACGAGCAGTACTTC. Protein: CACTPSGRWYEQYF. Full variable domain (rest looked up from reference TRBV30 and TRBJ2-7): SQTIHQWPATLVQPVGSPLSLECTVEGTSNPNLYWYRQAAGRGLQLLFYSVGIGQISSEVPQNLSASRPQDRQFILSSKKLLLSDSGFYLCACTPSGRWYEQYFGPGTRLTVT.

The J gene is TRBJ1-1, the V gene TRBV24-1, with TRBD1 as a possible D gene (5 bases). Germline V CDR1 and CDR2: KGHDR, SFDVKD. V dropped 1 base and J dropped 5 bases, with 7 bases sitting between them. The CDR3 sequence is 13 residues long. The CDR3 bases are TGTGCCACCAGTGATTTCGGGGGAACTGAAGCTTTCTTT. Residues: CATSDFGGTEAFF.

The chain employs TRBV10-1 and TRBJ2-7, with 10 bases lining up with TRBD1. The germline V gene encodes CDR1 WNHNN and CDR2 SYGVQD (reference sequence). V dropped 0 bases and J dropped 4; count of bases not matched to a gene: 3. The CDR3 totals 15 residues. The CDR3, as DNA: TGCGCCAGCAGTGAGTCGAGGACAGGGGGTTACGAGCAGTACTTC. This sequence encodes CASSESRTGGYEQYF.

A remark on this clone: The sample holds other DNA sequences that translate to the same CDR3. This sequence joins TRBV9 and TRBJ2-1, with D possibly TRBD1 on 6 matching bases. The CDR3 is 13 amino acids. Germline values: CDR1 SGDLS, CDR2 YYNGEE. Trimming cost V 1 base and J 6 bases, with 8 bases left between them. The CDR3 DNA reads TGTGCCAGCAGCGTAAGGGGGAGCAATGAGCAGTTCTTC. Its translation: CASSVRGSNEQFF.

V is TRBV24-1 and J is TRBJ2-7, with 8 bases lining up with TRBD2. CDR1 and CDR2 (germline): KGHDR, SFDVKD. This CDR3 is 16 amino acids long. V lost 4 bases and J lost 7; bases outside the gene matches: 14. In DNA, the CDR3 is TGTGCCACCAGTGACCCCAGAAGCGGGAGTAATAGTGAGCAGTACTTC. As protein: CATSDPRSGSNSEQYF.

The rearrangement links TRBV30 to TRBJ2-1; 12 bases match TRBD2. The CDR3 is 15 amino acids. Germline CDR1 reads GTSNPN; CDR2 reads SVGIG (reference sequence). V gave up 1 base and J gave up 6 bases; unmatched junction bases: 4. This CDR3 reads CAWSGLGLAGNEQFF. The CDR3 DNA reads as TGTGCCTGGAGTGGCCTGGGACTAGCGGGCAATGAGCAGTTCTTC.

As regards this clone: Additional DNA sequences in this sample encode the identical CDR3. The V gene is TRBV5-1, the J gene TRBJ2-1, with TRBD2 matching over 8 bases. The CDR3 is 15 residues long. Germline lookup yields CDR1 SGHRS and CDR2 YFSETQ. J gave up 0 bases and V 4 bases, and 3 bases lay outside the gene matches. Here the CDR3 DNA reads TGCGCCAGCAGCCTAAGCGGGAGCTCCTACAATGAGCAGTTCTTC. Amino acids: CASSLSGSSYNEQFF. The variable domain in full, completed from reference TRBV5-1 and TRBJ2-1, reads KAGVTQTPRYLIKTRGQQVTLSCSPISGHRSVSWYQQTPGQGLQFLFEYFSETQRNKGNFPGRFSGRQFSNSRSEMNVSTLELGDSALYLCASSLSGSSYNEQFFGPGTRLTVL.

The chain employs TRBV13 and TRBJ2-3, with a possible D match to TRBD1 (5 bases). The CDR3 runs 15 residues. Germline lookup yields CDR1 PRHDT and CDR2 FYEKMQ (reference sequence). Trimming left V 2 bases short and J 5 bases short, with 14 bases between. CDR3 region: CASSLRARAGDTQYF. For the CDR3, the DNA is TGTGCCAGCAGCTTAAGAGCCAGGGCAGGAGATACGCAGTATTTT. Combining the CDR3 with reference TRBV13 and TRBJ2-3 gives the whole variable domain AAGVIQSPRHLIKEKRETATLKCYPIPRHDTVYWYQQGPGQDPQFLISFYEKMQSDKGSIPDRFSAQQFSDYHSELNMSSLELGDSALYFCASSLRARAGDTQYFGPGTRLTVL.

A single count supports this clone. CDR3 sequence reads: CASSQTGTEGYGYTF. The CDR3 DNA reads as TGTGCCAGCTCACAAACCGGGACAGAGGGGTATGGCTACACCTTC. The chain combines TRBV18 with TRBJ1-2, with TRBD1 matching 7 bases. Germline assignment: CDR1 KGHSH and CDR2 LQKENI. The CDR3 covers 15 residues. With 4 bases clipped from V and 5 bases from J, the junction kept 10 bases outside the gene matches.

This CDR3 is CASSLNPIDSGGEAFF. In DNA, the CDR3 is TGTGCCAGCAGCTTAAACCCTATCGACAGTGGCGGTGAAGCTTTCTTT. This chain links TRBV7-3 with TRBJ1-1; D perhaps matches TRBD1 (5 bases). Germline V gene data show CDR1 as SGHTA and CDR2 as FQGTGA. V was pared by 1 base and J by 7 bases, with 19 bases between. The CDR3 is made up of 16 amino acids.

With regard to this clone: One junction end does not reproduce the germline sequence, and a read error may be involved. The chain has TRBV5-4 and TRBJ2-1; 10 bases are a match to TRBD2. The CDR3 runs to 19 residues. Per the germline V gene, CDR1 is SGHNT and CDR2 is YYREEE (reference sequence). CDR3 in DNA: TGTGCCAGCGAGGGAGGACTAGCGGACCAGACGGGACCTTACAGTGAGCAGTTCTTC. Protein product: CASEGGLADQTGPYSEQFF. The variable domain in full, with the rest retrieved from reference TRBV5-4 and TRBJ2-1, is ETGVTQSPTHLIKTRGQQVTLRCSSQSGHNTVSWYQQALGQGPQFIFQYYREEENGRGNFPPRFSGLQFPNYSSELNVNALELDDSALYLCASEGGLADQTGPYSEQFFGPGTRLTVL.

The chain recombines TRBV3-1 (or the pseudogene TRBV3-2) with TRBJ2-3; 9 nucleotides align to TRBD2. Per germline, CDR1 LGHDT and CDR2 YNNKEL (reference sequence). With V trimmed by 4 bases and J by 3 bases, 5 bases remained unmatched. This CDR3 has 15 amino acids. DNA of the CDR3: TGTGCCAGCAGCCCATCTCTAGCGGGGACAGATACGCAGTATTTT. Its translation is CASSPSLAGTDTQYF.

In its sample, this clone was seen a few times. The CDR3 nucleotides are TGTGCCAGCACCCCCCCAGGGTCTGGAAACACCATATATTTT. Translating gives CASTPPGSGNTIYF. The chain combines TRBV6-6 with TRBJ1-3; D possibly corresponds to TRBD1 (5 bases). Germline V gene lookup returns CDR1 MNHNY and CDR2 SVGAGI (reference sequence). CDR3 length: 14 residues. Trimming took off 7 bases at V and 1 base at J, with 11 bases between the two ends.